These 23 T cell receptor beta chains were all obtained from the same sample, sequenced in a study of Graves' ophthalmopathy and Graves' hyperthyroidism. Researchers took RNA transcripts and amplified TCR beta CDR3 regions from them. A first-round RT-PCR used HTBI primers, followed by a second-round multiplex PCR. TCRdb itself ran the multiplex PCR reads through MiXCR, one entry per CDR3 protein. The table records hundreds of thousands of distinct CDR3 sequences, just over 40% of them present only once. The sequenced material came from peripheral blood. The receptor source for this set is an adult man with Graves' ophthalmopathy.

The J gene is TRBJ2-3, the V gene TRBV11-1; a weak D match, TRBD2 (5 bases). The CDR3 length is 15 residues. Germline V CDR1 and CDR2: SGHAT, FQDESV (reference sequence). V lost 5 bases and J 2 bases, leaving 14 bases between the germline ends. CDR3: CASSQTEATTDTQYF. The CDR3 DNA follows: TGTGCCAGCAGCCAGACGGAGGCGACCACAGATACGCAGTATTTT.

This clonotype was seen just once. The chain couples TRBV25-1 to TRBJ1-2, with TRBD1 matching 11 bases. The germline CDR1 and CDR2 sequences are MGHDK and SYGVNS. The V and J ends lost 8 bases and 3 bases, in that order; junction bases with no gene match: 5. CDR3 length equals 14 residues. The CDR3 is CASGRTGGDYGYTF. DNA of the CDR3: TGTGCCAGCGGTCGGACAGGGGGCGACTATGGCTACACCTTC.

Notes on this clonotype: This may arise from a read error, as a much more abundant clone is one base away. V and J are TRBV7-3 and TRBJ1-2, with D possibly matching TRBD1 (6 bases). This CDR3 comprises 15 residues. V lost 6 bases to trimming and J lost 7 bases, with 21 bases between them. Germline V gives CDR1 SGHTA, CDR2 FQGTGA. CDR3 sequence reads: CASSGTRGQLGGYTF. Written as DNA, the CDR3 is TGTGCCAGCAGTGGAACGAGAGGACAGCTTGGTGGCTACACCTTC.

The V and J genes are TRBV7-2 and TRBJ2-7; tentatively, D is TRBD1 (6 bases). The CDR3 spans 15 residues. V lost 1 base and J lost 6, with 16 bases in between. Germline CDR1 reads SGHTA; CDR2 reads FQGNSA. The CDR3 nucleotides are TGTGCCAGCAGCTTAGTTGGGGGCCCCGTTCGCGAGCAGTACTTC. Amino acids: CASSLVGGPVREQYF.

This clonotype has ten or more counts. The V call is TRBV20-1, the J call TRBJ1-4; no clear D gene. The CDR3 totals 14 residues. CDR1 and CDR2 from the germline V gene are DFQATT and SNEGSKA (reference sequence). Trimming took off 0 bases at V and 1 base at J, with 6 bases between the two ends. The CDR3 region is CSAREGRTNEKLFF. Here the CDR3 DNA reads TGCAGTGCTAGAGAGGGTAGAACTAATGAAAAACTGTTTTTT.

This clonotype has ten or more counts. The gene calls are TRBV9 and TRBJ1-2; 11 bases agree with TRBD1. Germline V lookup: CDR1 SGDLS, CDR2 YYNGEE. The CDR3 has 15 amino acids. Unmatched junction bases numbered 5, after V lost 3 bases and J lost 4 bases. The CDR3 spells CASSGGQGAAYGYTF. The CDR3 DNA sequence: TGTGCCAGCAGCGGAGGACAGGGGGCGGCCTATGGCTACACCTTC.

This clonotype appeared many times. The junction differs from germline at one of its ends, possibly a read error. This sequence joins TRBV10-3 and TRBJ1-2; 7 nucleotides agree with TRBD1. This CDR3 is 14 amino acids long. CDR1 and CDR2 (germline): ENHRY, SYGVKD. CDR3 in amino acids: CASSDPTGSYGYTF. The CDR3 DNA sequence: TGTGCCAGCAGTGATCCGACAGGGTCATATGGCTACACCTTC.

This clonotype was found many times. V and J are TRBV12-3 or TRBV12-4 and TRBJ1-2; unclear D gene. V lost 2 bases to trimming and J lost 8 bases, with 12 bases between them. The CDR3 length is 13 residues. CDR3 protein: CASSLLPGNGYTF. DNA for the CDR3: TGTGCCAGCAGTTTACTTCCGGGGAACGGCTACACCTTC.

The chain couples TRBV25-1 to TRBJ2-5, with D possibly matching TRBD2 (5 bases). The CDR3 runs to 15 residues. V was cut by 7 bases and J by 1 base, with 16 bases left in between. Per germline, CDR1 MGHDK and CDR2 SYGVNS. CDR3 sequence: CASTAAVTTQETQYF. In DNA, the CDR3 is TGTGCCAGCACCGCAGCGGTTACGACCCAAGAGACCCAGTACTTC.

This clonotype was recorded many times. The chain couples TRBV2 to TRBJ2-7; 15 positions agree with TRBD2. Germline V gene sequence: CDR1 SNHLY, CDR2 FYNNEI. J gave up 5 bases and V 6 bases, and 2 bases lay outside the gene matches. The CDR3 consists of 14 residues. For the CDR3, the DNA is TGTGCCAGCAGGGGGACTAGCGGGAGGCACGAGCAGTACTTC. Amino acid sequence: CASRGTSGRHEQYF.

This clonotype was detected ten times or more. This sequence joins TRBV20-1 and TRBJ1-5; 7 bases are shared with TRBD1. Germline CDR1 is DFQATT and CDR2 is SNEGSKA (reference sequence). With 3 bases clipped from V and 3 bases from J, the junction kept 2 bases outside the gene matches. The CDR3 runs to 13 residues. The CDR3, as DNA: TGCAGTGCTAGTGGACAGGCCAATCAGCCCCAGCATTTT. Translation gives CSASGQANQPQHF.

This clonotype was counted between two and nine times. An end of the junction does not agree with germline; a read error may underlie this. This chain connects TRBV2 to TRBJ1-1, with D possibly being TRBD1 (5 bases). This CDR3 is built from 16 residues. Germline V gene sequence: CDR1 SNHLY, CDR2 FYNNEI. This CDR3 reads CVSSEISRVPNTEAFF. DNA of the CDR3: TGTGTCAGCAGTGAGATCTCCAGGGTACCCAACACTGAAGCTTTCTTT.

The chain carries TRBV7-2 and TRBJ2-5; tentatively, D is TRBD1 (7 bases). The CDR3 consists of 14 residues. V was pared by 5 bases and J by 4 bases, with 14 bases between. The germline V gene has CDR1 SGHTA and CDR2 FQGNSA. CDR3 sequence: CASSTSQGGETQYF. CDR3 DNA sequence: TGTGCCAGCAGCACGTCTCAGGGGGGAGAGACCCAGTACTTC.

CDR3 amino acids: CSVETGGEAFF. CDR3 nucleotide sequence: TGCAGCGTTGAAACGGGAGGGGAAGCTTTCTTT. This chain connects TRBV29-1 to TRBJ1-1; no definite D call. The germline V and J ends were trimmed by 2 bases and 8 bases, with 9 bases remaining between them. The length of the CDR3 is 11 residues. CDR1 is SQVTM and CDR2 is ANQGSEA in the germline V gene.

This chain's CDR3 is CASGDRVGEKLFF. The CDR3, as DNA: TGTGCCAGCGGGGACAGGGTTGGAGAAAAACTGTTTTTT. This rearrangement joins TRBV25-1 to TRBJ1-4; 9 bases are a match to TRBD1. Germline V lookup: CDR1 MGHDK, CDR2 SYGVNS. The ends lost 8 bases at V and 8 bases at J; junction bases unmatched: 6. The CDR3 has 13 amino acids.

This clonotype has ten or more counts. The J gene is TRBJ2-5, the V gene TRBV5-1; D possibly matches TRBD1 or TRBD2 (5 bases each). Deletions cut 4 bases from V and 1 base from J, with 8 bases between. The CDR3 contains 13 residues. Germline assignment: CDR1 SGHRS and CDR2 YFSETQ. The CDR3, as DNA: TGCGCCAGCAGCGCCGGGACCCAAGAGACCCAGTACTTC. Its protein product is CASSAGTQETQYF.

Turning to this clonotype: One base away lies a much larger clone, so this may be a sequencing read error. The V gene is TRBV19, the J gene TRBJ1-3; D gene ambiguous. Looked up from germline, CDR1 is LNHDA and CDR2 is SQIVND (reference sequence). The CDR3 sequence is 16 residues long. In DNA, the CDR3 is TGTGCCAGTAGTGCAGCCGGAGTGTGGGGAGGAAACATCATATATTTT. It translates to CASSAAGVWGGNIIYF.

J is TRBJ2-5 and V is TRBV5-1; TRBD1 matches 7 bases. This CDR3 spans 16 amino acids. With 3 bases clipped from V and 1 base from J, the junction kept 9 bases outside the gene matches. Per germline, CDR1 SGHRS and CDR2 YFSETQ. CDR3 protein: CASSWGTTGSQETQYF. Written as DNA, the CDR3 is TGCGCCAGCAGCTGGGGTACGACAGGGAGCCAAGAGACCCAGTACTTC.

This clonotype was observed at least ten times. The chain couples TRBV10-3 to TRBJ1-5; D remains unclear. The germline CDR1 and CDR2 sequences are ENHRY and SYGVKD. The length of the CDR3 is 12 residues. Between the trimmed V and J ends, which lost 4 bases and 3 bases, there was a span of 4 bases. CDR3 in DNA: TGTGCCATCAGTGCGATCAATCAGCCCCAGCATTTT. Residues: CAISAINQPQHF.

In regard to this clonotype: A junction end diverges from the germline sequence, so it may reflect a read error. This chain uses TRBV10-3 with TRBJ2-2; TRBD1 is a possible D gene (6 bases). This CDR3 spans 18 amino acids. Germline assignment: CDR1 ENHRY and CDR2 SYGVKD. The CDR3 spells CASSYQTTGTMNTGELFF. The CDR3 coding sequence is TGTGCCAGCAGTTACCAGACTACCGGGACAATGAACACCGGGGAGCTGTTTTTT.

The chain couples TRBV29-1 to TRBJ1-5, with 8 bases identical to TRBD1. There are 13 residues in the CDR3. J lost 7 bases, V lost 7 bases, and 9 bases had no gene match. Per germline, CDR1 SQVTM and CDR2 ANQGSEA. The CDR3 region is CSARSGTGQPQHF. The DNA of the CDR3 is TGCAGCGCCCGCTCCGGGACAGGCCAGCCCCAGCATTTT.

This clonotype has a count of ten or more. V usage is TRBV7-2 and J usage is TRBJ2-7; D is uncertain. The germline V and J ends were trimmed by 1 base and 2 bases, with 15 bases remaining between them. Germline V lookup: CDR1 SGHTA, CDR2 FQGNSA. This CDR3 is 16 amino acids long. CDR3 loop: CASSLGVTTIPYEQYF. CDR3 sequence (DNA): TGTGCCAGCAGCTTAGGGGTCACGACAATTCCCTACGAGCAGTACTTC.

This clonotype came up many times. The chain links TRBV2 to TRBJ2-2, with TRBD2 matching over 7 bases. The CDR3 has 13 residues. Germline lookup yields CDR1 SNHLY and CDR2 FYNNEI. J lost 5 bases, V lost 7 bases, and 4 bases had no gene match. CDR3 DNA sequence: TGTGCCAGCAAGACTAGCTGGACCGGGGAGCTGTTTTTT. This encodes CASKTSWTGELFF.